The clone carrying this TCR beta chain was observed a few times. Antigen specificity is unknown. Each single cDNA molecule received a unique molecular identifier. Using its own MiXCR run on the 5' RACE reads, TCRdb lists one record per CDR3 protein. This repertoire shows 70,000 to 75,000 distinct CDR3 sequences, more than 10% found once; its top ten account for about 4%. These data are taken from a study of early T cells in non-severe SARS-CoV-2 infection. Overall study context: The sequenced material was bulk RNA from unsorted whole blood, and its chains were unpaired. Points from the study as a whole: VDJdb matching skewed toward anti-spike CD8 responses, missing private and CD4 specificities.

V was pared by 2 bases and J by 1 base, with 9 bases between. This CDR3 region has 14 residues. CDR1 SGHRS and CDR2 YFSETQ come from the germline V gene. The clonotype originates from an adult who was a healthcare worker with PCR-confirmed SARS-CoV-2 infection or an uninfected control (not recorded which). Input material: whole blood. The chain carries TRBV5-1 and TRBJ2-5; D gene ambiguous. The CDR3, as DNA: TGCGCCAGCAGCTTCGGTAAAATCCAAGAGACCCAGTACTTC. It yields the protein CASSFGKIQETQYF.